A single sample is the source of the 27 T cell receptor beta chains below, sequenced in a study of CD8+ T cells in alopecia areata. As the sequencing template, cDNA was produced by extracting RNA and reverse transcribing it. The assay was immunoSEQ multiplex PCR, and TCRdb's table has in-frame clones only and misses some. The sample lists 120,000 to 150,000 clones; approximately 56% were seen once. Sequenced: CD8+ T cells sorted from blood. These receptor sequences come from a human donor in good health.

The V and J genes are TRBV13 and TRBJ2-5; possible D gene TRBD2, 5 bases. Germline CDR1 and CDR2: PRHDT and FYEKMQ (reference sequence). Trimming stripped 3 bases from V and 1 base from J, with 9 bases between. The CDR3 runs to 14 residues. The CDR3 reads CASSLRTSQETQYF. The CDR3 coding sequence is TGTGCCAGCAGCTTGAGGACTTCCCAAGAGACCCAGTACTTC.

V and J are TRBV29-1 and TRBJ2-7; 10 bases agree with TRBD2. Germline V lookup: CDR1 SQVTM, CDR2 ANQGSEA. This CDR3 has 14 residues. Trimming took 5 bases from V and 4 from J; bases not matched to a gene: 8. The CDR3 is CSVSGLAERYEQYF. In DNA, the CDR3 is TGCAGCGTTTCCGGACTAGCGGAACGATACGAGCAGTACTTC.

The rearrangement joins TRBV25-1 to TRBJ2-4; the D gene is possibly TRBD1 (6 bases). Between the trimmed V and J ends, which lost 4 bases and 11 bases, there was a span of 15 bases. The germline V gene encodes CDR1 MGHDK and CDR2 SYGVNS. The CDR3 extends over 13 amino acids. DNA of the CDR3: TGTGCCAGCAGTGGGGGGCGATGGGCCGTTCAGTACTTC. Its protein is CASSGGRWAVQYF. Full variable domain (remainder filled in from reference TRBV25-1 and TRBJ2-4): EADIYQTPRYLVIGTGKKITLECSQTMGHDKMYWYQQDPGMELHLIHYSYGVNSTEKGDLSSESTVSRIRTEHFPLTLESARPSHTSQYLCASSGGRWAVQYFGAGTRLSVL.

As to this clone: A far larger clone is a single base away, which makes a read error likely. The CDR3 reads CASTTGGYGYTF. The CDR3 nucleotides read TGTGCCAGCACAACAGGGGGCTATGGCTACACCTTC. The rearrangement joins TRBV9 to TRBJ1-2, with 8 bases that match TRBD1. The trim removed 6 bases at V and 4 bases at J, leaving 2 bases unmatched. Germline-derived CDR1 and CDR2 are SGDLS and YYNGEE. The CDR3 is 12 amino acids.

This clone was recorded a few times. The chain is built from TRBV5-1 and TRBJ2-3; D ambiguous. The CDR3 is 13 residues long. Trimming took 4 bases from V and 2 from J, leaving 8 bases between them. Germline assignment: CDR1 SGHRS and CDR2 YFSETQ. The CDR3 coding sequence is TGCGCCAGCAGCCGACACCACACAGATACGCAGTATTTT. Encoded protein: CASSRHHTDTQYF.

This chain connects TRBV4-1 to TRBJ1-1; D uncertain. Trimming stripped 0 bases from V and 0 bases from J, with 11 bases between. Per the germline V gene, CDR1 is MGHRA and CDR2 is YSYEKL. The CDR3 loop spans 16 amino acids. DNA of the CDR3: TGCGCCAGCAGCCAAGATAGAGAAGGGCTGAACACTGAAGCTTTCTTT. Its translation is CASSQDREGLNTEAFF.

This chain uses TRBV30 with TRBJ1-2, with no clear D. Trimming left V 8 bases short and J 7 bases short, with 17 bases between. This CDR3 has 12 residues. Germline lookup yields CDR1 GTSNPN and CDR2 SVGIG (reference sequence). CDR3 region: CAVDGPHGGYTF. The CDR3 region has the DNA TGTGCCGTTGATGGGCCCCACGGTGGCTACACCTTC.

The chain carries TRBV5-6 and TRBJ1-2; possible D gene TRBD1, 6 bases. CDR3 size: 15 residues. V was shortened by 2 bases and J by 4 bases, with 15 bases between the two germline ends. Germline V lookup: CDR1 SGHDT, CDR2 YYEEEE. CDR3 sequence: CASSLEPDSIYGYTF. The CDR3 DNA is TGTGCCAGCAGCTTAGAACCGGACAGCATCTATGGCTACACCTTC.

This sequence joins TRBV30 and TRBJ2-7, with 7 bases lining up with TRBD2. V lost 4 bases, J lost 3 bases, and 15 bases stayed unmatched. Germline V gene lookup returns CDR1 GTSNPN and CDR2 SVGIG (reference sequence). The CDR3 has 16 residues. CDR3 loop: CAWMVYEGGRYYEQYF. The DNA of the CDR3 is TGTGCCTGGATGGTCTATGAGGGCGGGAGATACTACGAGCAGTACTTC. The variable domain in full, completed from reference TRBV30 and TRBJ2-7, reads SQTIHQWPATLVQPVGSPLSLECTVEGTSNPNLYWYRQAAGRGLQLLFYSVGIGQISSEVPQNLSASRPQDRQFILSSKKLLLSDSGFYLCAWMVYEGGRYYEQYFGPGTRLTVT.

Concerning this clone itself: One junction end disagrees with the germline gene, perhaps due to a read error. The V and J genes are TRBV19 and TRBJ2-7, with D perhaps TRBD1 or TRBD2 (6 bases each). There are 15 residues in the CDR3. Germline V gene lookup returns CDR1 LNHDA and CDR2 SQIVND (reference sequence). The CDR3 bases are TGTGCCAGTAGCATAGGGGGACTGGGCGTCTACGAGCAGTACTTC. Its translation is CASSIGGLGVYEQYF. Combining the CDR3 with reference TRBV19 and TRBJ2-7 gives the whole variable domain DGGITQSPKYLFRKEGQNVTLSCEQNLNHDAMYWYRQDPGQGLRLIYYSQIVNDFQKGDIAEGYSVSREKKESFPLTVTSAQKNPTAFYLCASSIGGLGVYEQYFGPGTRLTVT.

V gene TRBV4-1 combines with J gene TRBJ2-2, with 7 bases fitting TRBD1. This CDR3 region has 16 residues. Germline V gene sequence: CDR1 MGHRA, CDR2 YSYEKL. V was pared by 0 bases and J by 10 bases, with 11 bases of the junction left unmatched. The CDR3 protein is CASSQDPRRGPVELFF. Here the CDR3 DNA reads TGCGCCAGCAGCCAAGATCCCAGAAGGGGGCCAGTGGAGCTGTTTTTT.

The CDR3 DNA reads as TGTGCCAGCAGCTTGATGGCTGAGCAGTTCTTC. Translation: CASSLMAEQFF. The gene calls are TRBV5-4 and TRBJ2-1; D gene ambiguous. V lost 1 base and J lost 9, with 5 bases in between. This CDR3 is built from 11 residues. Germline assignment: CDR1 SGHNT and CDR2 YYREEE (reference sequence).

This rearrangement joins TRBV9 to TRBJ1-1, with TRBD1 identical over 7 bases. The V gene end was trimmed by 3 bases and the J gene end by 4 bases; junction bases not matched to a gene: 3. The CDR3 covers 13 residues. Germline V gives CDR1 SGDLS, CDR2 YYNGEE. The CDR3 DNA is TGTGCCAGCAGCGGGGGACAGCCCACTGAAGCTTTCTTT. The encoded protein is CASSGGQPTEAFF.

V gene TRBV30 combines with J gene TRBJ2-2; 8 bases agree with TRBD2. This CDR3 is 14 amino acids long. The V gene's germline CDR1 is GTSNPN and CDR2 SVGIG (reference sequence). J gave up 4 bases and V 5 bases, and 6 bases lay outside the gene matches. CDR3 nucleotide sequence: TGTGCCTGGTCAGCGGGAGTTATCACCGGGGAGCTGTTTTTT. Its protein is CAWSAGVITGELFF.

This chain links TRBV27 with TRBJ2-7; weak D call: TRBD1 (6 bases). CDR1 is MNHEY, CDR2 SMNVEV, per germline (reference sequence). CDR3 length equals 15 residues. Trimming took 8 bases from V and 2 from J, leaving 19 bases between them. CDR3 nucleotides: TGTGCCAGCGGTCGTAACAGGGAGATAGCCTACGAGCAGTACTTC. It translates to CASGRNREIAYEQYF.

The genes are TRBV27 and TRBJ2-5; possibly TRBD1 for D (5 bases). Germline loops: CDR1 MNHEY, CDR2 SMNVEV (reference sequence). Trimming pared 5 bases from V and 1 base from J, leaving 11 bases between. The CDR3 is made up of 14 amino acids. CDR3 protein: CASSPQEFQETQYF. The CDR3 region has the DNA TGTGCCAGCAGTCCACAGGAGTTCCAAGAGACCCAGTACTTC.

CDR3 coding DNA: TGTGCCAGCAGCGATTGGACAGACACAGATACGCAGTATTTT. Its protein is CASSDWTDTDTQYF. The rearrangement uses TRBV9 and TRBJ2-3; D is perhaps TRBD1 (6 bases). V gave up 3 bases and J gave up 2 bases, with 10 bases separating them. The CDR3 totals 14 residues. Germline CDR1 is SGDLS and CDR2 is YYNGEE.

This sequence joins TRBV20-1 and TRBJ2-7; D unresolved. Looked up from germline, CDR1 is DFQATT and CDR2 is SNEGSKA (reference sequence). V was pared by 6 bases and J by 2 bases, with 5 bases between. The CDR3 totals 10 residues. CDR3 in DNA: TGCAGTGCAGCTCCCTACGAGCAGTACTTC. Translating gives CSAAPYEQYF.

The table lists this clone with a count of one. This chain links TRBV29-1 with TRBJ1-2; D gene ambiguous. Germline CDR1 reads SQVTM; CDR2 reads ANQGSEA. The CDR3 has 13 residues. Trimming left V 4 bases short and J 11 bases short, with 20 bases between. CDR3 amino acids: CSVANSMLVGYTF. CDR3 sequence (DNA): TGCAGCGTTGCCAACAGTATGCTGGTTGGGTACACCTTC.

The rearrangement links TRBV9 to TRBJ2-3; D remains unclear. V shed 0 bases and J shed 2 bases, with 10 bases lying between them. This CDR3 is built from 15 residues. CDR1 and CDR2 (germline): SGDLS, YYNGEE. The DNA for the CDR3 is TGTGCCAGCAGCGTAGGGTTAGTCGACACAGATACGCAGTATTTT. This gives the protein CASSVGLVDTDTQYF.

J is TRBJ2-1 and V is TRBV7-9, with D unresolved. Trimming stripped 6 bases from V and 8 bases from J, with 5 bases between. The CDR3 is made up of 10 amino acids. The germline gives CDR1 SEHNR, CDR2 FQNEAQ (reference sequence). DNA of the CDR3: TGTGCCAGCAGATCAGATGAGCAGTTCTTC. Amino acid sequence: CASRSDEQFF.

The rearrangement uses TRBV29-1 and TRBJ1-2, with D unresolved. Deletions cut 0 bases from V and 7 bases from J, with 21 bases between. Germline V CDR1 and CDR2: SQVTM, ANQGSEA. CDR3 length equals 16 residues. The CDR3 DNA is TGCAGCGTTGAAGATCGTAGAGGGTCAGGTTTACGTGGCTACACCTTC. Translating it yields CSVEDRRGSGLRGYTF.

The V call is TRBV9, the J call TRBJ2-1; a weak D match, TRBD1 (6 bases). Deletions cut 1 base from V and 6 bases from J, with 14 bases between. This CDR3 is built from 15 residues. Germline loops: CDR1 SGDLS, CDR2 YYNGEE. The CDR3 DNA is TGTGCCAGCAGCGTATCGGGACATTTGGGCAATGAGCAGTTCTTC. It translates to CASSVSGHLGNEQFF. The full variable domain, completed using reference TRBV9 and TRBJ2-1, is DSGVTQTPKHLITATGQRVTLRCSPRSGDLSVYWYQQSLDQGLQFLIQYYNGEERAKGNILERFSAQQFPDLHSELNLSSLELGDSALYFCASSVSGHLGNEQFFGPGTRLTVL.

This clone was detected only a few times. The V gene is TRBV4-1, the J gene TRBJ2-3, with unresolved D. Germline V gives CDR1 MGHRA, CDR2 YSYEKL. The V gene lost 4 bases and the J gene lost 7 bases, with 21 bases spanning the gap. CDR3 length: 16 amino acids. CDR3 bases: TGCGCCAGCAGCCCTCGGCCCCACAGTCACGCGAATACGCAGTATTTT. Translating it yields CASSPRPHSHANTQYF.

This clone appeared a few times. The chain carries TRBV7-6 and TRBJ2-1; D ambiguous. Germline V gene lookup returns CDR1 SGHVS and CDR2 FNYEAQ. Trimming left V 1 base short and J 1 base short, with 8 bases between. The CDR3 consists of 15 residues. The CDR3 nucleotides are TGTGCCAGCAGCTTAGGGACCGTTTCCTACAATGAGCAGTTCTTC. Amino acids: CASSLGTVSYNEQFF.

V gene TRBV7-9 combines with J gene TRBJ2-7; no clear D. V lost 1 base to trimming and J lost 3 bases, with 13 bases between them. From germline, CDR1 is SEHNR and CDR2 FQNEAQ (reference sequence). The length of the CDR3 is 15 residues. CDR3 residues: CASSLVTDSFYEQYF. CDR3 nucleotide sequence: TGTGCCAGCAGCTTAGTAACAGATTCCTTCTACGAGCAGTACTTC.

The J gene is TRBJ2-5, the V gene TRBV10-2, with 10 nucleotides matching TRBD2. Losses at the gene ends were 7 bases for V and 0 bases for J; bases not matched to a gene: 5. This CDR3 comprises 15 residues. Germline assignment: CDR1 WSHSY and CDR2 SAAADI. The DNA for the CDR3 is TGCGCCAGCAAGTCGACTAGCGGGTACCAAGAGACCCAGTACTTC. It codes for CASKSTSGYQETQYF.